Listed here are 28 T cell receptor beta chains from one sample, sequenced in a study of blood T cell repertoires in COVID-19 (dated by TCRdb to the early 2020s). Libraries were made using the immunoSEQ multiplex PCR assay. The source is immuneACCESS, and TCRdb retained only in-frame sequences with V and J called. Part of the clones is not carried over; for the studies checked, unresolved V genes explain less than half of this, and the remainder is unexplained. The sample has roughly 160,000 clones on record, about 74% of them singletons. 3% of the sample goes to the ten largest clones. Sequenced input: peripheral blood. The receptors come from a woman older than 75 with acute or convalescent COVID-19.

The V and J genes are TRBV28 and TRBJ2-1; 8 bases are a match to TRBD2. The CDR3 is 15 residues long. The ends lost 3 bases at V and 9 bases at J; junction bases unmatched: 10. The germline V gene has CDR1 MDHEN and CDR2 SYDVKM. CDR3 sequence (DNA): TGTGCCAGCAGTTTGGGGACTAGTGCCGTTGGTGAGCAGTTCTTC. Translated: CASSLGTSAVGEQFF.

The rearrangement links TRBV5-1 to TRBJ1-3, with D unclear. The length of the CDR3 is 16 residues. V lost 3 bases and J lost 0, with 13 bases in between. Looked up from germline, CDR1 is SGHRS and CDR2 is YFSETQ. Written as DNA, the CDR3 is TGCGCCAGCAGCTCAGGATTCGGGAGCTCTGGAAACACCATATATTTT. Encoded protein: CASSSGFGSSGNTIYF.

The chain uses TRBV27 and TRBJ1-2, with D perhaps matching TRBD1 (5 bases). V shed 2 bases and J shed 0 bases, with 10 bases lying between them. Per the germline V gene, CDR1 is MNHEY and CDR2 is SMNVEV (reference sequence). The CDR3 consists of 15 residues. The CDR3 protein is CASSLMGQPNYGYTF. The CDR3 DNA sequence: TGTGCCAGCAGTTTAATGGGGCAACCTAACTATGGCTACACCTTC.

The chain joins TRBV6-5 to TRBJ2-1; no clear D gene. The CDR3 consists of 14 residues. Germline V CDR1 and CDR2: MNHEY, SVGAGI. V shed 8 bases and J shed 2 bases, with 13 bases lying between them. CDR3 protein: CASYKSFTYNEQFF. CDR3 in DNA: TGTGCCAGCTACAAATCATTCACCTACAATGAGCAGTTCTTC.

The J gene is TRBJ1-2, the V gene TRBV4-1, with D hard to call. V dropped 2 bases and J dropped 4 bases, with 17 bases sitting between them. CDR1 and CDR2 from the germline V gene are MGHRA and YSYEKL. The CDR3 covers 16 residues. CDR3 loop: CASSQTPSLIIYGYTF. The CDR3 bases are TGCGCCAGCAGCCAAACTCCGTCTCTGATAATCTATGGCTACACCTTC.

V gene TRBV5-4 combines with J gene TRBJ2-1; 7 positions agree with TRBD2. There are 13 residues in the CDR3. The germline gives CDR1 SGHNT, CDR2 YYREEE (reference sequence). The ends lost 4 bases at V and 9 bases at J; junction bases unmatched: 7. This CDR3 is CASSPGTILEQFF. In nucleotides, the CDR3 is TGTGCCAGCAGCCCCGGGACTATTCTTGAGCAGTTCTTC.

V gene TRBV12-3 or TRBV12-4 combines with J gene TRBJ2-5, with TRBD1 identical over 7 bases. The ends lost 6 bases at V and 4 bases at J; junction bases unmatched: 5. The CDR3 spans 13 residues. This chain's CDR3 is CASSLGQSETQYF. DNA of the CDR3: TGTGCCAGCAGCCTGGGACAGTCAGAGACCCAGTACTTC.

The chain has TRBV19 and TRBJ1-5; D gene unclear. V was shortened by 9 bases and J by 5 bases, with 14 bases between the two germline ends. The CDR3 has 13 amino acids. The germline V gene has CDR1 LNHDA and CDR2 SQIVND (reference sequence). CDR3: CASRGAYHQPQHF. CDR3 bases: TGTGCCAGCCGAGGAGCCTACCATCAGCCCCAGCATTTT.

The V and J genes are TRBV3-1 (or the pseudogene TRBV3-2) and TRBJ2-5; 8 bases fit TRBD2. The germline V gene encodes CDR1 LGHDT and CDR2 YNNKEL (reference sequence). V was clipped by 4 bases and J by 4 bases; unmatched bases: 5. The CDR3 loop spans 14 amino acids. Here the CDR3 DNA reads TGTGCCAGCAGCCTGGGGGCGGGGGGAGAGACCCAGTACTTC. Its protein product is CASSLGAGGETQYF.

This clone was recorded a few times. The chain has TRBV27 and TRBJ2-3, with D possibly being TRBD2 (6 bases). The CDR3 spans 17 residues. V was clipped by 6 bases and J by 0 bases, with 19 bases between them. The germline CDR1 and CDR2 sequences are MNHEY and SMNVEV (reference sequence). CDR3 DNA: TGTGCCAGCAGCCGAGCTAGTGCGGGACTCAGCACAGATACGCAGTATTTT. Amino acids: CASSRASAGLSTDTQYF.

The chain links TRBV9 to TRBJ2-2; D may be TRBD1 (6 bases). CDR1 SGDLS and CDR2 YYNGEE come from the germline V gene. The CDR3 runs 16 residues. Trimming stripped 4 bases from V and 1 base from J, with 14 bases between. CDR3 region: CASSPLGGRNTGELFF. CDR3 nucleotide sequence: TGTGCCAGCAGCCCCCTAGGGGGTAGGAACACCGGGGAGCTGTTTTTT.

The gene calls are TRBV27 and TRBJ1-4; TRBD1 is a possible D gene (6 bases). The germline V gene encodes CDR1 MNHEY and CDR2 SMNVEV (reference sequence). This CDR3 is built from 15 residues. The ends were cut back, 4 bases at V and 8 bases at J, with 17 bases in the middle. The chain's CDR3 is CASSSTGGLKEKLFF. CDR3 coding DNA: TGTGCCAGCAGTTCGACAGGCGGCCTAAAGGAAAAACTGTTTTTT.

This chain links TRBV6-6 with TRBJ2-7, with 8 bases matching TRBD2. V was pared by 10 bases and J by 3 bases, with 2 bases of the junction left unmatched. CDR3 length: 11 residues. Per germline, CDR1 MNHNY and CDR2 SVGAGI (reference sequence). CDR3 DNA sequence: TGTGCCACCGCGGGAGGCTACGAGCAGTACTTC. Its protein is CATAGGYEQYF.

The V gene is TRBV6-1, the J gene TRBJ2-2, with D tentatively TRBD2 (6 bases). The germline V gene encodes CDR1 MNHNS and CDR2 SASEGT. The V gene lost 0 bases and the J gene lost 2 bases, with 10 bases spanning the gap. This CDR3 spans 16 amino acids. The CDR3 loop is CASSEALEGNTGELFF. The CDR3 DNA follows: TGTGCCAGCAGTGAAGCGCTGGAGGGAAACACCGGGGAGCTGTTTTTT.

This chain connects TRBV4-1 to TRBJ1-4; possibly TRBD1 for D (5 bases). The CDR3 contains 15 residues. Per germline, CDR1 MGHRA and CDR2 YSYEKL. Deletions cut 4 bases from V and 5 bases from J, with 14 bases between. As DNA, the CDR3 is TGCGCCAGCAGCCTCTCTCAGGGAAGCAATGAAAAACTGTTTTTT. It specifies CASSLSQGSNEKLFF.

This clone was recorded once. The V call is TRBV27, the J call TRBJ2-7, with D possibly TRBD2 on 6 matching bases. The CDR3 loop spans 13 amino acids. Trimming removed 3 bases at V and 4 bases at J, with 10 bases between. CDR1 is MNHEY and CDR2 is SMNVEV in the germline V gene (reference sequence). Here the CDR3 DNA reads TGTGCCAGCAGTTTCGGAGGGGAATACGAGCAGTACTTC. This translates into CASSFGGEYEQYF.

This sequence joins TRBV5-6 and TRBJ1-3; D not certain. The V and J ends lost 0 bases and 4 bases respectively, with 11 bases between them. Germline V gene sequence: CDR1 SGHDT, CDR2 YYEEEE. This CDR3 has 15 residues. The CDR3: CASSLGHSKGNTIYF. The CDR3 region has the DNA TGTGCCAGCAGCTTGGGACACTCAAAAGGAAACACCATATATTTT.

V gene TRBV4-2 combines with J gene TRBJ2-2, with a possible D match to TRBD1 (6 bases). The CDR3 consists of 14 residues. Germline-derived CDR1 and CDR2 are LGHNA and YNFKEQ. Trimming took off 0 bases at V and 6 bases at J, with 8 bases between the two ends. The CDR3 region is CASSQEAGAGELFF. CDR3 bases: TGTGCCAGCAGCCAAGAGGCAGGGGCCGGGGAGCTGTTTTTT.

Only one count was recorded for this clone. The chain employs TRBV27 and TRBJ1-4; TRBD1 is a possible D gene (5 bases). V gave up 3 bases and J gave up 3 bases, with 8 bases separating them. CDR1 is MNHEY, CDR2 SMNVEV, per germline (reference sequence). The CDR3 totals 14 residues. CDR3 sequence (DNA): TGTGCCAGCAGTTTGTCCAGGGCTAATGAAAAACTGTTTTTT. The encoded protein is CASSLSRANEKLFF.

The rearrangement uses TRBV28 and TRBJ2-7; D is perhaps TRBD2 (6 bases). Germline loops: CDR1 MDHEN, CDR2 SYDVKM. Trimming took 5 bases from V and 0 from J, leaving 14 bases between them. This CDR3 has 15 amino acids. This chain's CDR3 is CASSPGTFSSYEQYF. For the CDR3, the DNA is TGTGCCAGCAGTCCGGGGACTTTCTCCTCCTACGAGCAGTACTTC.

This chain connects TRBV28 to TRBJ2-7; 9 nucleotides align to TRBD1. This CDR3 region has 14 residues. The germline gives CDR1 MDHEN, CDR2 SYDVKM. J was trimmed by 1 base and V by 5 bases; bases with no gene match: 3. This CDR3 is CASSGTGTSYEQYF. For the CDR3, the DNA is TGTGCCAGCAGTGGGACAGGGACATCCTACGAGCAGTACTTC.

This clone was counted only a few times. This chain links TRBV7-9 with TRBJ2-3; possible D gene TRBD1, 6 bases. The CDR3 has 16 residues. Germline assignment: CDR1 SEHNR and CDR2 FQNEAQ (reference sequence). Trimming removed 1 base from V and 1 base from J, with 12 bases in between. In nucleotides, the CDR3 is TGTGCCAGCAGCTTAGGTACTCACAGGGGCACAGATACGCAGTATTTT. It encodes CASSLGTHRGTDTQYF.

V gene TRBV4-3 combines with J gene TRBJ2-1; tentatively, D is TRBD1 (5 bases). CDR1 and CDR2 from the germline V gene are LGHNA and YSLEER. Deletions cut 4 bases from V and 4 bases from J, with 14 bases between. This CDR3 contains 15 residues. CDR3 amino acids: CASSRGTGYYNEQFF. The DNA for the CDR3 is TGCGCCAGCAGCCGTGGCACAGGATATTACAATGAGCAGTTCTTC.

This rearrangement joins TRBV20-1 to TRBJ2-3; TRBD2 matches at 8 bases. This CDR3 region has 15 residues. Trimming removed 3 bases from V and 6 bases from J; junction bases left unmatched: 11. CDR1 is DFQATT, CDR2 SNEGSKA, per germline (reference sequence). The CDR3 nucleotides are TGCAGTGCTAGTAAATGGCGGGAGGAGGCTGATACGCAGTATTTT. Amino acids: CSASKWREEADTQYF.

This chain links TRBV29-1 with TRBJ2-5; 7 nucleotides align to TRBD2. Germline V gene lookup returns CDR1 SQVTM and CDR2 ANQGSEA. The length of the CDR3 is 13 residues. The V segment lost 6 bases and the J segment 5 bases; nucleotides outside the gene matches: 9. CDR3 amino acids: CSVPSGGGETQYF. CDR3 nucleotide sequence: TGCAGCGTGCCTTCGGGGGGTGGGGAGACCCAGTACTTC.

The rearrangement links TRBV18 to TRBJ2-2; a weak D match, TRBD1 (5 bases). Deletions cut 5 bases from V and 7 bases from J, with 11 bases between. The germline V gene encodes CDR1 KGHSH and CDR2 LQKENI. This CDR3 has 13 residues. The CDR3 nucleotides are TGTGCCAGCTCATCCCCAGGGAACGGGGAGCTGTTTTTT. Translated, it gives CASSSPGNGELFF. Combining the CDR3 with reference TRBV18 and TRBJ2-2 gives the whole variable domain NAGVMQNPRHLVRRRGQEARLRCSPMKGHSHVYWYRQLPEEGLKFMVYLQKENIIDESGMPKERFSAEFPKEGPSILRIQQVVRGDSAAYFCASSSPGNGELFFGEGSRLTVL.

The CDR3 DNA is TGTGCCAGCAGTTTTATTTCCTACAATGAGCAGTTCTTC. Protein sequence: CASSFISYNEQFF. V usage is TRBV12-3 or TRBV12-4 and J usage is TRBJ2-1; D is uncertain. V was clipped by 3 bases and J by 1 base, with 4 bases between them. The CDR3 runs 13 residues.

V usage is TRBV28 and J usage is TRBJ2-3; possible D gene TRBD2, 7 bases. There are 14 residues in the CDR3. V was cut by 3 bases and J by 6 bases, with 13 bases left in between. Germline CDR1 MDHEN, CDR2 SYDVKM. CDR3 sequence reads: CASSLGAGVDTQYF. For the CDR3, the DNA is TGTGCCAGCAGTTTGGGGGCGGGAGTGGATACGCAGTATTTT.